This entry lists 5 T cell receptor beta chains sequenced from one sample in a study of T cell changes during pregnancy in multiple sclerosis. The assay was immunoSEQ multiplex PCR, and TCRdb's table has in-frame clones only and misses some. The sample yields roughly 40,000 clones, 91% seen once. The starting material was CD8+ T cells from peripheral blood mononuclear cells, obtained before pregnancy. Receptor source: a female donor with multiple sclerosis, enrolled in a pregnancy study.

This clone came up a few times. The V gene is TRBV6-6, the J gene TRBJ2-1; 9 bases are shared with TRBD1. The CDR3 has 15 amino acids. The J segment lost 6 bases and the V segment lost 7 bases, leaving 10 bases of the junction unmatched. Germline V gives CDR1 MNHNY, CDR2 SVGAGI (reference sequence). CDR3 amino acids: CASIHDRGVVNEQFF. The CDR3 region has the DNA TGTGCCAGCATTCACGACAGGGGGGTAGTCAATGAGCAGTTCTTC.

In DNA, the CDR3 is TGTGCCAGCAGTTACCTGGGACTAGAGGGGAATGAGCAGTTCTTC. It is translated as CASSYLGLEGNEQFF. This rearrangement joins TRBV6-6 to TRBJ2-1; TRBD2 matches 8 bases. With V trimmed by 2 bases and J by 7 bases, 7 bases remained unmatched. The CDR3 has 15 amino acids. Germline CDR1 MNHNY, CDR2 SVGAGI (reference sequence).

The chain joins TRBV7-8 to TRBJ2-3, with TRBD2 matching 7 bases. The V segment lost 1 base and the J segment 0 bases; nucleotides outside the gene matches: 7. Germline V lookup: CDR1 SGHVS, CDR2 FQNEAQ. CDR3 length: 17 amino acids. CDR3 nucleotides: TGTGCCAGCAGCTTAGAGGCCAGCGGGAAGAGCACAGATACGCAGTATTTT. Translation gives CASSLEASGKSTDTQYF. The full variable domain, completed using reference TRBV7-8 and TRBJ2-3, is GAGVSQSPRYKVAKRGQDVALRCDPISGHVSLFWYQQALGQGPEFLTYFQNEAQLDKSGLPSDRFFAERPEGSVSTLKIQRTQQEDSAVYLCASSLEASGKSTDTQYFGPGTRLTVL.

The rearrangement links TRBV4-2 to TRBJ2-7; the D gene is possibly TRBD2 (6 bases). Germline-derived CDR1 and CDR2 are LGHNA and YNFKEQ. Trimming stripped 0 bases from V and 0 bases from J, with 15 bases between. The CDR3 covers 17 residues. CDR3 coding DNA: TGTGCCAGCAGCCAAGATGGGGCGGGGCTGGGCTCCTACGAGCAGTACTTC. Encoded protein: CASSQDGAGLGSYEQYF.

The V gene is TRBV5-6, the J gene TRBJ2-7; 12 nucleotides align to TRBD2. The CDR3 contains 15 residues. V lost 3 bases to trimming and J lost 2 bases; unmatched junction nucleotides: 3. Germline lookup yields CDR1 SGHDT and CDR2 YYEEEE. Written as DNA, the CDR3 is TGTGCCAGCAGCTCCGGACTAGCGGGACCCTACGAGCAGTACTTC. Its protein is CASSSGLAGPYEQYF.